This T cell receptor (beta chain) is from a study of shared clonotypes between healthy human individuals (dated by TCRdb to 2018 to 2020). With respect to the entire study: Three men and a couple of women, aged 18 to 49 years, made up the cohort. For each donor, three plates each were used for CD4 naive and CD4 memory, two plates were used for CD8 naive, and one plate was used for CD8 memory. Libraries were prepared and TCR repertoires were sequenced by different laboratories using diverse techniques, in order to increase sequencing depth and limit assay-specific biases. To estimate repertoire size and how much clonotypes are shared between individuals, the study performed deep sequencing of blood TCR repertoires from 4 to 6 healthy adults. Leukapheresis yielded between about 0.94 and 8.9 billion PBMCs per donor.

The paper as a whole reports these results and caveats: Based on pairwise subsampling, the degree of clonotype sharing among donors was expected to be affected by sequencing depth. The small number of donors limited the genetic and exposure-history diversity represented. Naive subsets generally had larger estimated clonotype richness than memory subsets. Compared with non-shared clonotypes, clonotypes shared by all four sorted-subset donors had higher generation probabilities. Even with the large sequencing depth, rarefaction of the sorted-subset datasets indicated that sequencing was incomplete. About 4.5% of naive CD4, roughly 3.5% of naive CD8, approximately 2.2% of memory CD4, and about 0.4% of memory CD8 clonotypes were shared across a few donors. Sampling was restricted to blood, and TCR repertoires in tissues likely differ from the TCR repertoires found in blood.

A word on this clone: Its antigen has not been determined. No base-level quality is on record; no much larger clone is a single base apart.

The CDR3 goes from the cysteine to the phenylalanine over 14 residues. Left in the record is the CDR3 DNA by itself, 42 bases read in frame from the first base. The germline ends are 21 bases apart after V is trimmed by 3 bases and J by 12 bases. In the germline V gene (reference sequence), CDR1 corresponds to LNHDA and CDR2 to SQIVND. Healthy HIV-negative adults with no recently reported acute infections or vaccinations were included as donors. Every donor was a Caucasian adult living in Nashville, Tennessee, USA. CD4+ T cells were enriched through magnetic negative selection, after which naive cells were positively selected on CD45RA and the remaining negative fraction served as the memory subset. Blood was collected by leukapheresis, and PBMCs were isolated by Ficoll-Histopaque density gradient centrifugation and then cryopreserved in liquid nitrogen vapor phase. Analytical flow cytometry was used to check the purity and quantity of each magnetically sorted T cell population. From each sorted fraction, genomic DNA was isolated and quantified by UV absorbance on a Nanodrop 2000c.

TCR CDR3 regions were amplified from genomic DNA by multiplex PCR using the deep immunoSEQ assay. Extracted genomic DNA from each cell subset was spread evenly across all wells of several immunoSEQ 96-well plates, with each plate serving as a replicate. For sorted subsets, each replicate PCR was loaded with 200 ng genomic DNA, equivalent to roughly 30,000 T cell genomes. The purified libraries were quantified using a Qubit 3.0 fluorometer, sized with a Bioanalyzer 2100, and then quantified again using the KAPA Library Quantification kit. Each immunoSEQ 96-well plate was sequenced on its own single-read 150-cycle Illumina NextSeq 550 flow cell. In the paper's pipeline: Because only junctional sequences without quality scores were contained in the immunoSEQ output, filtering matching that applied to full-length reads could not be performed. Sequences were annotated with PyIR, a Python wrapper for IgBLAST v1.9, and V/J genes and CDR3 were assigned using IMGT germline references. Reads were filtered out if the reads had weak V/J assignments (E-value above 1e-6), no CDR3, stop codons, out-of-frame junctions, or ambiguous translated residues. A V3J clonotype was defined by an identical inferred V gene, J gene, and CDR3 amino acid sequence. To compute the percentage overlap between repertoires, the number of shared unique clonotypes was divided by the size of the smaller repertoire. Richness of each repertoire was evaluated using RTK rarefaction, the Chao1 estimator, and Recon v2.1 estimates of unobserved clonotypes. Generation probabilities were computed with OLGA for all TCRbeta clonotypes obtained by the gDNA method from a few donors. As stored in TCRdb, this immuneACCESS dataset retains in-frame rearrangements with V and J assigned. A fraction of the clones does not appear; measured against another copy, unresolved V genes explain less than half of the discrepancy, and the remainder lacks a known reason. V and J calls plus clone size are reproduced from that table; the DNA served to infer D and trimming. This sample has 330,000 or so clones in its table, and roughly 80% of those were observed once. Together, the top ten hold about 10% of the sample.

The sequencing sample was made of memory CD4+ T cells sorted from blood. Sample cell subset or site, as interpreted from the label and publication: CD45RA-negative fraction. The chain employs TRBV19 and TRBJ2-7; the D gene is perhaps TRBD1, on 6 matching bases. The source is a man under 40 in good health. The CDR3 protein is CASSISWTDPPWYF. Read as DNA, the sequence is TGTGCCAGTAGTATCTCCTGGACAGACCCCCCTTGGTACTTC.